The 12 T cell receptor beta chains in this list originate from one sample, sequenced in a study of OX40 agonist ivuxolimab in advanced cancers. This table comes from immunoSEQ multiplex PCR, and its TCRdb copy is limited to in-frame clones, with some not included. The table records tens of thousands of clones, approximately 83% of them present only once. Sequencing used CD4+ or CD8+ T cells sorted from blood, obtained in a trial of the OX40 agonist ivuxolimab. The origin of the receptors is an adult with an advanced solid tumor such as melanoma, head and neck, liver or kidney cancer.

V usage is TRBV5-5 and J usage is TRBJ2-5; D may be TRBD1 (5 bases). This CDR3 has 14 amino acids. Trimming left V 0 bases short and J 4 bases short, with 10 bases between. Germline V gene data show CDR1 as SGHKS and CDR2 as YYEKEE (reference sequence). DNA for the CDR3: TGTGCCAGCAGCTTGGTTCCAGGGTCAGAGACCCAGTACTTC. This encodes CASSLVPGSETQYF.

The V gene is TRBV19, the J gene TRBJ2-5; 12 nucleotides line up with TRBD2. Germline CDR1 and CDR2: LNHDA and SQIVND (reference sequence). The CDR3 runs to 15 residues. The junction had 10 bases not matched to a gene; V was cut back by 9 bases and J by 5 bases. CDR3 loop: CASSLQGLAGETQYF. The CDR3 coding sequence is TGTGCCAGCTCCCTCCAGGGACTAGCGGGTGAGACCCAGTACTTC.

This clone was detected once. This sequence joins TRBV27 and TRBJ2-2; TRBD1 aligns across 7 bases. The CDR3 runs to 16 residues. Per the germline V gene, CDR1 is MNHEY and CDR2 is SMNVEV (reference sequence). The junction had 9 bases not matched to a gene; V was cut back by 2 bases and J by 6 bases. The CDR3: CASSLPGQPRAGELFF. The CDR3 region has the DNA TGTGCCAGCAGTTTACCGGGACAGCCCAGGGCCGGGGAGCTGTTTTTT.

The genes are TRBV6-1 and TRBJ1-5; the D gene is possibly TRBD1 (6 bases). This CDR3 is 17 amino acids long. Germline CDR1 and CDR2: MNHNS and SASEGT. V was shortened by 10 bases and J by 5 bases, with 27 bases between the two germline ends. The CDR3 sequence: CATREPPTRGGDQPQHF. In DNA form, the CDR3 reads TGTGCCACCCGTGAACCCCCTACGAGGGGGGGCGATCAGCCCCAGCATTTT.

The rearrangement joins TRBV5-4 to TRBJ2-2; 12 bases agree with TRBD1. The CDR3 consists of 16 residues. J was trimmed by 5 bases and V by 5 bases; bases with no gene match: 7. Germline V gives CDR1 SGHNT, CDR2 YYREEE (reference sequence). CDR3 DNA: TGTGCCAGCAGTTGGGACAGGGGGCTGGGAACCGGGGAGCTGTTTTTT. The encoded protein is CASSWDRGLGTGELFF. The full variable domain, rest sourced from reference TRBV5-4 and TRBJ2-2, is ETGVTQSPTHLIKTRGQQVTLRCSSQSGHNTVSWYQQALGQGPQFIFQYYREEENGRGNFPPRFSGLQFPNYSSELNVNALELDDSALYLCASSWDRGLGTGELFFGEGSRLTVL.

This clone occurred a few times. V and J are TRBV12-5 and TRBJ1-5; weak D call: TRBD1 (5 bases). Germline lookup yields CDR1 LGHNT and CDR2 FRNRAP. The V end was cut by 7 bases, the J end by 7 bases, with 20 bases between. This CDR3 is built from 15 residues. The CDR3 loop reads CASAPAYQGVQPQHF. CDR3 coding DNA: TGTGCTAGTGCTCCCGCCTACCAGGGAGTCCAGCCCCAGCATTTT.

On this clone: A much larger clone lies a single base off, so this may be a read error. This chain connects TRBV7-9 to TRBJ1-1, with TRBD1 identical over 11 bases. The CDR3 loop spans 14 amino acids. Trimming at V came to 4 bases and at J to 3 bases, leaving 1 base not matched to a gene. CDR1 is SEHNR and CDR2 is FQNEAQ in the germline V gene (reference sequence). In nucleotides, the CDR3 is TGTGCCAGCAGCTGGGGACAGGGGGACACTGAAGCTTTCTTT. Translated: CASSWGQGDTEAFF.

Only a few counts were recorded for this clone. The DNA of the CDR3 is TGCGCCAGCAGCCACAACTTCGGACAGGGCTACGAGCAGTACTTC. This gives the protein CASSHNFGQGYEQYF. The rearrangement uses TRBV4-1 and TRBJ2-7; 8 nucleotides align to TRBD1. V shed 3 bases, J shed 3 bases, and the junction held 7 bases outside the gene matches. Per germline, CDR1 MGHRA and CDR2 YSYEKL. This CDR3 is built from 15 residues.

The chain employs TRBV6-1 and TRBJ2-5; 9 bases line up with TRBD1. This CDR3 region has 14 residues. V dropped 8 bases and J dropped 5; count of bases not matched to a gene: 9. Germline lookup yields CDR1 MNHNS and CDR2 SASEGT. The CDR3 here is CASRRTGGRETQYF. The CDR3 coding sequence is TGTGCCAGCCGAAGAACAGGGGGCCGCGAGACCCAGTACTTC.

CDR3 DNA sequence: TGTGCCAGCAGCAACCCCTATCAGGGCGAAAGCTCCTACGAGCAGTACTTC. This codes for CASSNPYQGESSYEQYF. This chain connects TRBV21-1 to TRBJ2-7; the D call in the table, TRBD1, was not verified against the DNA. TRBV21-1 is an annotated pseudogene. CDR3 size: 17 residues.

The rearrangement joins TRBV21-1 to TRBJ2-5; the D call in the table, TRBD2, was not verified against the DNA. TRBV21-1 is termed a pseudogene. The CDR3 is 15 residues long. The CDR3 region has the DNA TGTGCCAGCAGCGCCTCCGAAATGGGGGGAGAGACCCAGTACTTC. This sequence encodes CASSASEMGGETQYF.

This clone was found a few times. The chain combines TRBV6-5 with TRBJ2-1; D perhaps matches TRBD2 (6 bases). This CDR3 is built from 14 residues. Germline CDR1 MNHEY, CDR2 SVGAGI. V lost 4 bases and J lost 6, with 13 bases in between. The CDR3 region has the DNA TGTGCCAGCAGTTCCCCGGGACTCACCAATGAGCAGTTCTTC. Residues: CASSSPGLTNEQFF.